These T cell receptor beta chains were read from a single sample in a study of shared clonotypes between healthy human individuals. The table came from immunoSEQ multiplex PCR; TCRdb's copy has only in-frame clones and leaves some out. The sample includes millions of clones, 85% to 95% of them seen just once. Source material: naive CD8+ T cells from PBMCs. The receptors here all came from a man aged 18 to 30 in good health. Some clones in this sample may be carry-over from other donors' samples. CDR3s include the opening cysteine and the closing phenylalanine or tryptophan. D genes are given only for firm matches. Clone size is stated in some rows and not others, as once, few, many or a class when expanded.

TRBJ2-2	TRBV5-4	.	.	TGTGCCAGCAGCTCCCCTAGGGCTGAGACAGATTCCACCGGGGAGCTGTTTTTT	CASSSPRAETDSTGELFF
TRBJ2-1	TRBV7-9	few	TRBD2	TGTGCCAGCAGCTACCCAGCGGGAGAGCAGTTCTTC	CASSYPAGEQFF
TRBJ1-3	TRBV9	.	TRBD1	TGTGCCAGCAGCCCGGGACAGGGGACGGGGCCTGGAAACACCATATATTTT	CASSPGQGTGPGNTIYF
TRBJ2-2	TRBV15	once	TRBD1	TGTGCCACCAGTCCGACAGGGGGCTTCGGAGAGCTGTTTTTT	CATSPTGGFGELFF
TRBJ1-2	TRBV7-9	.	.	TGTGCCAGCACCGAGGGGGGGAACGGCTACACCTTC	CASTEGGNGYTF
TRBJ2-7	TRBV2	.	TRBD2	TGTGCCAGCAGTGATTCAGAGAACTACACTAGCGGGGACCCCTACGAGCAGTACTTC	CASSDSENYTSGDPYEQYF
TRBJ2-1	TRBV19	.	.	TGTGCCAGTAGTACCTCCGGGACTCGCTCCTACAATGAGCAGTTCTTC	CASSTSGTRSYNEQFF
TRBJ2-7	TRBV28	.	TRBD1	TGTGCCAGCAGTGCCCACCCCGGGACAGGGGGGTACGAGCAGTACTTC	CASSAHPGTGGYEQYF
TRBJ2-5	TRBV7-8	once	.	TGTGCCAGCAGCCAGGACAGTAACCAAGAGACCCAGTACTTC	CASSQDSNQETQYF
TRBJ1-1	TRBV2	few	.	TGTGCCAGCAGAGAAATACAGAACACTGAAGCTTTCTTT	CASREIQNTEAFF
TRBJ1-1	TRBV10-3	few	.	TGTGCCATCAGTGATCGTCTGGGGGCGCGGACTGAAGCTTTCTTT	CAISDRLGARTEAFF